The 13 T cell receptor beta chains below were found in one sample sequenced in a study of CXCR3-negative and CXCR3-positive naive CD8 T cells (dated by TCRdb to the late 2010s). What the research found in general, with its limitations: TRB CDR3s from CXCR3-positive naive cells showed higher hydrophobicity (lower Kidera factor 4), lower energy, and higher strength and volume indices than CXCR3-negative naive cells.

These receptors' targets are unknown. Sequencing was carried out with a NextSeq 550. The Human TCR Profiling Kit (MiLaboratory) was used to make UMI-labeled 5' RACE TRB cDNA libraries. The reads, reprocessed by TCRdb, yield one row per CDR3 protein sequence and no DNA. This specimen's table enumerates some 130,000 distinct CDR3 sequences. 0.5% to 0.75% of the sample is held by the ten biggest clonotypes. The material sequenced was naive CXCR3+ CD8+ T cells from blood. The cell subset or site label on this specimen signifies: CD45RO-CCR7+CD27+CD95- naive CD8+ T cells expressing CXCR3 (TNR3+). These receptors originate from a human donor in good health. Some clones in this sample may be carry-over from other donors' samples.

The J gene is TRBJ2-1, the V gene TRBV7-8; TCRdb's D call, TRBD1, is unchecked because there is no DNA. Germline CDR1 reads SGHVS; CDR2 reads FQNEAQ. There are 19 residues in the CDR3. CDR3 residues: CASSLSKGGRLATYNEQFF.

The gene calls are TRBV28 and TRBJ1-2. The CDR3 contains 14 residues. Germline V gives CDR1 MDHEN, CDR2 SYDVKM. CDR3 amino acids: CASGPPGRVYGYTF.

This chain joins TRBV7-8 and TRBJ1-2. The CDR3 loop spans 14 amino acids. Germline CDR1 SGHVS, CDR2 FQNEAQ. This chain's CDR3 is CASIPGGYGYGYTF.

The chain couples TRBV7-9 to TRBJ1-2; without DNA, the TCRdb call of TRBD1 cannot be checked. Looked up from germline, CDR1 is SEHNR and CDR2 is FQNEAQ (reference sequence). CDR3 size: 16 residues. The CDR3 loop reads CASSLTGTDLNYGYTF.

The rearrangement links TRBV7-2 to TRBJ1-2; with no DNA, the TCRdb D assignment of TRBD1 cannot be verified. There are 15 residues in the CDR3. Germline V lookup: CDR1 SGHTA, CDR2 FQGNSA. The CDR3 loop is CASSPGAGGFAGYTF.

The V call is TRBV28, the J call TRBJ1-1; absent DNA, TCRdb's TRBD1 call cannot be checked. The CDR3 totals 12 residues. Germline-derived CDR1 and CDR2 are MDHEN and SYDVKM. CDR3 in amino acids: CASSWTGDEAFF. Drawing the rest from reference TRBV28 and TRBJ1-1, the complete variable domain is DVKVTQSSRYLVKRTGEKVFLECVQDMDHENMFWYRQDPGLGLRLIYFSYDVKMKEKGDIPEGYSVSREKKERFSLILESASTNQTSMYLCASSWTGDEAFFGQGTRLTVV.

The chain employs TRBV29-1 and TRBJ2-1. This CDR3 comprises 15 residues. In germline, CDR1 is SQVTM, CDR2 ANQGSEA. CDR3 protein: CSVEDYARSYNEQFF.

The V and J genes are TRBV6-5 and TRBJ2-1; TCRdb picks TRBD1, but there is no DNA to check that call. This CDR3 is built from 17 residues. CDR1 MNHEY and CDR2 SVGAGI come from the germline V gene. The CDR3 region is CASSQDRVVTSYNEQFF.

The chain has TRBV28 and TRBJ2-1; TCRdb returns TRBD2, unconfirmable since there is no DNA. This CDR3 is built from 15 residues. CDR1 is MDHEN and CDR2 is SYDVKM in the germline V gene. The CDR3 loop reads CASRMLAGGNNEQFF.

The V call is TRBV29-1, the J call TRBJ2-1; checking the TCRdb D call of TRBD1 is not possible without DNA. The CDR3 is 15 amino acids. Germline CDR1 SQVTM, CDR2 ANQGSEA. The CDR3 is CSVEEGRGAYNEQFF.

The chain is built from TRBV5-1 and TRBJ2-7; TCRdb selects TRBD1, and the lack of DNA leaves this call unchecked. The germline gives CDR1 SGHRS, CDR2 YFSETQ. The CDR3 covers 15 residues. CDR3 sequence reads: CASSSPEAYRYEQYF.

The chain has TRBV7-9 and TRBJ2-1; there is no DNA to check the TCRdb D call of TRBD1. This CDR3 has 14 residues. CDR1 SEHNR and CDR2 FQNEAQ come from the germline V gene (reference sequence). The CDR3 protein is CASSGAFLYNEQFF. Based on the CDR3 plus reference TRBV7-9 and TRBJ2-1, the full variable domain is DTGVSQNPRHKITKRGQNVTFRCDPISEHNRLYWYRQTLGQGPEFLTYFQNEAQLEKSRLLSDRFSAERPKGSFSTLEIQRTEQGDSAMYLCASSGAFLYNEQFFGPGTRLTVL.

The CDR3: CASSQVGGTEAFF. The genes are TRBV14 and TRBJ1-1; the TRBD1 assignment by TCRdb is unverifiable without DNA. Germline CDR1 and CDR2: SGHDN and FVKESK. CDR3 length: 13 residues.